This T cell receptor (beta chain) was identified in a study of cytomegalovirus exposure and HLA in healthy donors. The CDR3 runs to 16 residues. Germline-derived CDR1 and CDR2 are SGDLS and YYNGEE. Trimming took 1 base from V and 4 from J, leaving 14 bases between them. Both 60 Vbeta primers and 13 Jbeta primers went into the PCR. Source study methods: As a later analysis found, there were 70 million to 100 million unique TCR beta chains, of which around 10 million were shared. Produced via immunoSEQ multiplex PCR; TCRdb's table is partial and in-frame only. V, J and clone size reflect that table, while D and trimming were determined from the DNA. The data hold about 200,000 clones, with approximately 81% observed a single time.

This clonotype originated in a man aged 25 to 40 in good health and CMV-seronegative. Sequenced material: PBMCs. The chain couples TRBV9 to TRBJ1-4; D is uncertain. The CDR3 DNA is TGTGCCAGCAGCGTAACTTTTGGTGTAGTTAATGAAAAACTGTTTTTT. Protein sequence: CASSVTFGVVNEKLFF.